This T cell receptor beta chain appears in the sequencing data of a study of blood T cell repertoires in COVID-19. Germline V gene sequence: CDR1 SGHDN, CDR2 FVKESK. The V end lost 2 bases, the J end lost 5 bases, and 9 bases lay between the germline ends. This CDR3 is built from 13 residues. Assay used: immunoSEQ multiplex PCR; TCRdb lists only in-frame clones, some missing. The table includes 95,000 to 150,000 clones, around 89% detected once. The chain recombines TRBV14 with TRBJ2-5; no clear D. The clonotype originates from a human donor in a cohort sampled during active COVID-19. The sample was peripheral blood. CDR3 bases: TGTGCCAGCAGCCAACAGATCCCCGAGACCCAGTACTTC. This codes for CASSQQIPETQYF.